This is a list of T cell receptor beta chains from one sample in a study of PD-1 blockade in classical Hodgkin lymphoma. Here immunoSEQ multiplex PCR was the method, and the copy in TCRdb shows in-frame clones only, minus some. The sample lists about 36,000 clones, roughly 91% occurring once. Sequenced sample: CD4+ T cells from blood. All receptors derive from a human donor with classical Hodgkin lymphoma. The CDR3 runs from the conserved cysteine through the conserved F or W. Each record gives: V gene, clone size, D gene, J gene, CDR3 DNA, CDR3 protein. A D gene is named only where the DNA matches it firmly. Size is stated for part of the rows, as once, few or many counts, or as a class when the clone is expanded.

v_gene: TRBV27
abundance: .
d_gene: .
j_gene: TRBJ2-7
CDR3nt: TGTGCCAGCAGTCCCTTGGGGGCCAAATACTACGAGCAGTACTTC
CDR3aa: CASSPLGAKYYEQYF

v_gene: TRBV2
abundance: .
d_gene: TRBD1
j_gene: TRBJ2-1
CDR3nt: TGTGCCACCCGAATTGGGGTAGGGGGCGAGCAGTTCTTC
CDR3aa: CATRIGVGGEQFF

v_gene: TRBV21-1
abundance: .
d_gene: .
j_gene: TRBJ2-7
CDR3nt: TGTGCCAGCAGCCCGAATGCCGGGAGGGGGGGCGAGCAGTACTTC
CDR3aa: CASSPNAGRGGEQYF

v_gene: TRBV19
abundance: .
d_gene: TRBD1
j_gene: TRBJ1-1
CDR3nt: TGTGCCAGTAGTACGGCCGGACAGGGGGCGGGCACTGAAGCTTTCTTT
CDR3aa: CASSTAGQGAGTEAFF

v_gene: TRBV5-1
abundance: .
d_gene: .
j_gene: TRBJ1-1
CDR3nt: TGCGCCAGCAGCCTCGGGTACACTGAAGCTTTCTTT
CDR3aa: CASSLGYTEAFF

v_gene: TRBV11-3
abundance: .
d_gene: .
j_gene: TRBJ1-3
CDR3nt: TGTGCCAGCTCCGGGGGCTCCTCTGGAAACACCATATATTTT
CDR3aa: CASSGGSSGNTIYF

v_gene: TRBV2
abundance: .
d_gene: .
j_gene: TRBJ2-4
CDR3nt: TGTGCCAGCAGTGAGGAGACAGCCAAAAACATTCAGTACTTC
CDR3aa: CASSEETAKNIQYF

v_gene: TRBV7-2
abundance: .
d_gene: .
j_gene: TRBJ2-7
CDR3nt: TGTGCCAGCAGCTTAGAGGGTAAAATATACGAGCAGTACTTC
CDR3aa: CASSLEGKIYEQYF

v_gene: TRBV7-2
abundance: .
d_gene: .
j_gene: TRBJ2-1
CDR3nt: TGTGCCAGCACCCAAAGTCTACCCCCGAGGAATGAGCAGTTCTTC
CDR3aa: CASTQSLPPRNEQFF

v_gene: TRBV10-2
abundance: once
d_gene: .
j_gene: TRBJ2-7
CDR3nt: TGCGCCAGCATTTCGCCTGGTAGGGACCGCAAGGAGCAGTACTTC
CDR3aa: CASISPGRDRKEQYF

v_gene: TRBV5-6
abundance: .
d_gene: TRBD1
j_gene: TRBJ2-2
CDR3nt: TGTGCCACCCGTCAGCAGGGGGCGAGCGGGGAGCTGTTTTTT
CDR3aa: CATRQQGASGELFF

v_gene: TRBV20-1
abundance: .
d_gene: .
j_gene: TRBJ2-7
CDR3nt: TGCAGTGCTGGAGGGGCCAAGCAGTACTTC
CDR3aa: CSAGGAKQYF

v_gene: TRBV9
abundance: .
d_gene: .
j_gene: TRBJ1-5
CDR3nt: TGTGCCAGCAGCGTAGGACCGGGGGTCAGTCAGCCCCAGCATTTT
CDR3aa: CASSVGPGVSQPQHF

v_gene: TRBV5-4
abundance: .
d_gene: TRBD1
j_gene: TRBJ2-6
CDR3nt: TGTGCCAGCAGCTCTGGGACAGGGTCTTCCGGGGCCAACGTCCTGACTTTC
CDR3aa: CASSSGTGSSGANVLTF

v_gene: TRBV10-3
abundance: .
d_gene: .
j_gene: TRBJ1-2
CDR3nt: TGTGCCATCAGCGCAACTAACGGGGACGGCTACACCTTC
CDR3aa: CAISATNGDGYTF

v_gene: TRBV2
abundance: .
d_gene: .
j_gene: TRBJ1-1
CDR3nt: TGTGCCAGCACGTTTGACATGACAGGTAACACTGAAGCTTTCTTT
CDR3aa: CASTFDMTGNTEAFF

v_gene: TRBV6-4
abundance: .
d_gene: .
j_gene: TRBJ1-1
CDR3nt: TGTGCCAGCAGTCGTGAGGGTAACACTGAAGCTTTCTTT
CDR3aa: CASSREGNTEAFF

v_gene: TRBV6-5
abundance: .
d_gene: TRBD1
j_gene: TRBJ1-2
CDR3nt: TGTGCCAGCAGTGGACAGGGAGGGATTGATGGCTACACCTTC
CDR3aa: CASSGQGGIDGYTF

v_gene: TRBV27
abundance: .
d_gene: .
j_gene: TRBJ2-3
CDR3nt: TGTGCCAGCCGCTTGGGGGGAATGATGGATTGGGATACGCAGTATTTT
CDR3aa: CASRLGGMMDWDTQYF

v_gene: TRBV21-1
abundance: .
d_gene: .
j_gene: TRBJ1-1
CDR3nt: TGTGCCAGCAGCAAAAAAGTTCTGGGACAGACGAACACTGAAGCTTTCTTT
CDR3aa: CASSKKVLGQTNTEAFF

v_gene: TRBV7-9
abundance: .
d_gene: .
j_gene: TRBJ2-5
CDR3nt: TGTGCCAGCAGCTTAGCTGGATGGAGGGGGTGGCAAGAGACCCAGTACTTC
CDR3aa: CASSLAGWRGWQETQYF

v_gene: TRBV6-1
abundance: few
d_gene: TRBD1
j_gene: TRBJ1-3
CDR3nt: TGTGCCAGTGACAGGGGTAGCTCTGGAAACACCATATATTTT
CDR3aa: CASDRGSSGNTIYF

v_gene: TRBV5-4
abundance: .
d_gene: .
j_gene: TRBJ1-2
CDR3nt: TGTGCCAGCAGCCGTGGGTCTCAGGGAATATATGGCTACACCTTC
CDR3aa: CASSRGSQGIYGYTF

v_gene: TRBV7-2
abundance: .
d_gene: TRBD2
j_gene: TRBJ2-1
CDR3nt: TGTGCCAGCAGCTTATCCGGGACTAGCGGGAGGGGTGCGTTCTTC
CDR3aa: CASSLSGTSGRGAFF

v_gene: TRBV25-1
abundance: .
d_gene: .
j_gene: TRBJ2-7
CDR3nt: TGTGCCAGCAAAGGTCACAGGGTCTACGAGCAGTACTTC
CDR3aa: CASKGHRVYEQYF

v_gene: TRBV9
abundance: once
d_gene: .
j_gene: TRBJ2-1
CDR3nt: TGTGCCAGCAGCCTCCTGGGGGGGCAGCAGTTCTTC
CDR3aa: CASSLLGGQQFF

v_gene: TRBV29-1
abundance: .
d_gene: TRBD2
j_gene: TRBJ2-1
CDR3nt: TGCAGCGTTGGTACGGGGACTAAACAGTTCTTC
CDR3aa: CSVGTGTKQFF

v_gene: TRBV18
abundance: .
d_gene: .
j_gene: TRBJ1-5
CDR3nt: TGTGCCAGCTCACCACTCCGCGAGGGTCAGCCCCAGCATTTT
CDR3aa: CASSPLREGQPQHF

v_gene: TRBV27
abundance: .
d_gene: .
j_gene: TRBJ1-5
CDR3nt: TGTGCCAGCAGTTTATCAGGCACTGTTGGCAATCAGCCCCAGCATTTT
CDR3aa: CASSLSGTVGNQPQHF

v_gene: TRBV27
abundance: few
d_gene: .
j_gene: TRBJ1-2
CDR3nt: TGTGCCAGCAGTGGAAGTCTCGACGGCTACACCTTC
CDR3aa: CASSGSLDGYTF

v_gene: TRBV27
abundance: once
d_gene: TRBD2
j_gene: TRBJ2-1
CDR3nt: TGTGCCAGCAGGCGACTAGCGGGGGGGCCAGGGATAGTCTATACCTACAATGAGCAGTTCTTC
CDR3aa: CASRRLAGGPGIVYTYNEQFF

v_gene: TRBV6-1
abundance: .
d_gene: .
j_gene: TRBJ1-1
CDR3nt: TGTGCCAGCAGTGAATCGGCGAACACTGAAGCTTTCTTT
CDR3aa: CASSESANTEAFF

v_gene: TRBV14
abundance: .
d_gene: .
j_gene: TRBJ1-3
CDR3nt: TGTGCCAGCAGCCAAGTAGGCGGCTCTGGAAACACCATATATTTT
CDR3aa: CASSQVGGSGNTIYF

v_gene: TRBV7-6
abundance: .
d_gene: TRBD1
j_gene: TRBJ1-1
CDR3nt: TGTGCCAGCAGCTTAGGGCAGGGGGGAAGTGAAGCTTTCTTT
CDR3aa: CASSLGQGGSEAFF

v_gene: TRBV9
abundance: once
d_gene: .
j_gene: TRBJ1-1
CDR3nt: TGTGCCAGCAGCGTTTCCTCCTTACAGGGCACTGAAGCTTTCTTT
CDR3aa: CASSVSSLQGTEAFF

v_gene: TRBV10-3
abundance: .
d_gene: TRBD1
j_gene: TRBJ1-1
CDR3nt: TGTGCCACCGACGTGACAGGGGGGGGGACTGAAGCTTTCTTT
CDR3aa: CATDVTGGGTEAFF

v_gene: TRBV5-1
abundance: .
d_gene: TRBD1
j_gene: TRBJ1-6
CDR3nt: TGCGCCAGCAGGCCCGGGACAGGGGAGACTAATTCACCCCTCCACTTT
CDR3aa: CASRPGTGETNSPLHF

v_gene: TRBV5-1
abundance: few
d_gene: .
j_gene: TRBJ2-1
CDR3nt: TGCGCCAGCAGCTTGGAGTATGAGCAGTTCTTC
CDR3aa: CASSLEYEQFF

v_gene: TRBV7-2
abundance: .
d_gene: .
j_gene: TRBJ2-3
CDR3nt: TGTGCCAGCAGCTTAGGCGGGAACGGGAATACGCAGTATTTT
CDR3aa: CASSLGGNGNTQYF

v_gene: TRBV28
abundance: .
d_gene: TRBD1
j_gene: TRBJ1-3
CDR3nt: TGTGCCAGCAGTTTGCCAGGGGGCGGCGGAAACACCATATATTTT
CDR3aa: CASSLPGGGGNTIYF

v_gene: TRBV6-5
abundance: .
d_gene: TRBD1
j_gene: TRBJ1-2
CDR3nt: TGTGCCAGCAGTTACTCGCCGACAGGGCGGTATGGCTACACCTTC
CDR3aa: CASSYSPTGRYGYTF

v_gene: TRBV5-4
abundance: once
d_gene: TRBD1
j_gene: TRBJ2-2
CDR3nt: TGTGCCAGCAGCGCCGTGAACAGGGGTAGGAACACCGGGGAGCTGTTTTTT
CDR3aa: CASSAVNRGRNTGELFF

v_gene: TRBV6-5
abundance: .
d_gene: .
j_gene: TRBJ2-1
CDR3nt: TGTGCCGGAATCCCCTGGGGTGAGCAGTTCTTC
CDR3aa: CAGIPWGEQFF

v_gene: TRBV5-1
abundance: once
d_gene: .
j_gene: TRBJ2-5
CDR3nt: TGCGCCAGCGCTTTCACCGGGACACAGGGTGAGACCCAGTACTTC
CDR3aa: CASAFTGTQGETQYF

v_gene: TRBV4-3
abundance: .
d_gene: .
j_gene: TRBJ2-7
CDR3nt: TGCGCCAGCAGCCAAGATCTAGCGACAGGGACCTACGAGCAGTACTTC
CDR3aa: CASSQDLATGTYEQYF

v_gene: TRBV7-6
abundance: .
d_gene: TRBD1
j_gene: TRBJ2-2
CDR3nt: TGTGCCAGCAGCTTGGGAAACGGACAGGGGGCGAGCACCGGGGAGCTGTTTTTT
CDR3aa: CASSLGNGQGASTGELFF